This T cell receptor beta chain appears in the sequencing data of a study of PD-L1 blockade in urothelial cancer. Germline CDR1 reads GTSNPN; CDR2 reads SVGIG (reference sequence). Trimming cost V 3 bases and J 6 bases; bases outside gene matches: 25. The CDR3 is made up of 21 amino acids. Some clones are missing from TCRdb's copy, which holds only in-frame ones; the method was immunoSEQ multiplex PCR. The table lists about 36,000 clones, over 65% of them singletons. Time point indicated: peripheral blood 6 weeks after treatment start. The receptor was isolated from a man aged 40-49 years with urothelial cancer. This rearrangement joins TRBV30 to TRBJ2-1, with 11 bases fitting TRBD2. The sample in question was PBMCs, obtained around atezolizumab (anti-PD-L1) treatment. The CDR3 DNA follows: TGTGCCTGGAGAATGATTCGAGGGTACTCAACTAGCGGGAGCGGTATCAATGAGCAGTTCTTC. It yields the protein CAWRMIRGYSTSGSGINEQFF.